What follows are 24 T cell receptor beta chains derived from one specimen sequenced in a study of neoadjuvant nivolumab and ipilimumab in lung cancer. TCRdb's copy holds only in-frame clones and misses some; the assay was immunoSEQ multiplex PCR. The sample consists of fewer than 35,000 clones, 90% of them appearing once. Sequenced material: peripheral blood, taken after neoadjuvant nivolumab, alone or with ipilimumab, at or shortly before surgery. All receptors derive from an adult with non-small cell lung cancer.

The gene calls are TRBV6-6 and TRBJ1-2; 9 bases agree with TRBD1. With 6 bases clipped from V and 4 bases from J, the junction kept 12 bases outside the gene matches. The CDR3 totals 16 residues. CDR1 MNHNY and CDR2 SVGAGI come from the germline V gene (reference sequence). The CDR3 loop reads CASSETTGTGLYGYTF. CDR3 nucleotide sequence: TGTGCCAGCAGCGAAACTACCGGGACAGGGCTCTATGGCTACACCTTC.

The chain couples TRBV7-9 to TRBJ1-2, with D hard to call. The CDR3 is 13 amino acids. The V gene's germline CDR1 is SEHNR and CDR2 FQNEAQ (reference sequence). The V gene lost 1 base and the J gene lost 3 bases, with 6 bases spanning the gap. DNA of the CDR3: TGTGCCAGCAGCTTAGAGGGTCACTATGGCTACACCTTC. It specifies CASSLEGHYGYTF.

The chain joins TRBV4-1 to TRBJ2-7; 12 positions match TRBD2. The CDR3 sequence is 18 residues long. CDR1 and CDR2 from the germline V gene are MGHRA and YSYEKL. V lost 2 bases and J lost 4; bases outside the gene matches: 12. The CDR3 loop reads CASSQQDLTGTSGYEQYF. In DNA form, the CDR3 reads TGCGCCAGCAGCCAACAAGACTTGACCGGGACTAGCGGGTACGAGCAGTACTTC.

This chain's CDR3 is CASSQGLATDTQYF. The CDR3, as DNA: TGTGCCAGCAGCCAAGGATTAGCAACAGATACGCAGTATTTT. J is TRBJ2-3 and V is TRBV14; D is undetermined. This CDR3 region has 14 residues. V was pared by 1 base and J by 3 bases, with 8 bases between. Germline V gene lookup returns CDR1 SGHDN and CDR2 FVKESK.

J is TRBJ1-6 and V is TRBV5-1; no firm D call. The V end lost 4 bases, the J end lost 0 bases, and 11 bases lay between the germline ends. The CDR3 spans 16 residues. Per the germline V gene, CDR1 is SGHRS and CDR2 is YFSETQ. CDR3 bases: TGCGCCAGCAGCCCTAACGGACGCTCCTATAATTCACCCCTCCACTTT. Amino acids: CASSPNGRSYNSPLHF.

The rearrangement uses TRBV6-5 and TRBJ1-4, with D possibly being TRBD1 (5 bases). CDR1 is MNHEY and CDR2 is SVGAGI in the germline V gene. CDR3 length: 16 amino acids. Between the trimmed V and J ends, which lost 2 bases and 2 bases, there was a span of 12 bases. In nucleotides, the CDR3 is TGTGCCAGCAGTTACGCATTCAGGGCCACTAATGAAAAACTGTTTTTT. This codes for CASSYAFRATNEKLFF.

The chain employs TRBV14 and TRBJ2-1; 8 nucleotides match TRBD1. The CDR3 sequence is 17 residues long. Germline loops: CDR1 SGHDN, CDR2 FVKESK. The V and J ends lost 2 bases and 3 bases, in that order; junction bases with no gene match: 9. The CDR3, as DNA: TGTGCCAGCAGCCAATTTGGACGGACAGGGCTCTACAATGAGCAGTTCTTC. Translating it yields CASSQFGRTGLYNEQFF. The variable domain in full, with the rest retrieved from reference TRBV14 and TRBJ2-1, is EAGVTQFPSHSVIEKGQTVTLRCDPISGHDNLYWYRRVMGKEIKFLLHFVKESKQDESGMPNNRFLAERTGGTYSTLKVQPAELEDSGVYFCASSQFGRTGLYNEQFFGPGTRLTVL.

This chain links TRBV6-5 with TRBJ2-7; perhaps TRBD2 as D (6 bases). CDR1 MNHEY and CDR2 SVGAGI come from the germline V gene. Trimming shortened V by 2 bases and J by 0 bases, and 11 bases separated the two germline ends. The CDR3 loop spans 15 amino acids. CDR3 loop: CASSYELGGSYEQYF. The CDR3 DNA follows: TGTGCCAGCAGTTACGAGTTGGGGGGCTCCTACGAGCAGTACTTC.

V gene TRBV18 combines with J gene TRBJ2-1; no definite D call. This CDR3 is 15 amino acids long. Looked up from germline, CDR1 is KGHSH and CDR2 is LQKENI. The V end was cut by 3 bases, the J end by 1 base, with 10 bases between. DNA of the CDR3: TGTGCCAGCTCACCGTCGGGTCCATCCTACAATGAGCAGTTCTTC. Amino acid sequence: CASSPSGPSYNEQFF.

The chain joins TRBV4-1 to TRBJ2-4, with D perhaps matching TRBD2 (6 bases). Germline loops: CDR1 MGHRA, CDR2 YSYEKL. The CDR3 length is 13 residues. V was trimmed by 1 base and J by 8 bases, leaving 9 bases between them. CDR3 amino acids: CASSQVTGDIQYF. CDR3 sequence (DNA): TGCGCCAGCAGCCAAGTCACGGGGGACATTCAGTACTTC.

This chain connects TRBV6-1 to TRBJ1-6; D not certain. From germline, CDR1 is MNHNS and CDR2 SASEGT. The length of the CDR3 is 13 residues. V lost 7 bases and J lost 12, with 16 bases in between. The CDR3 DNA is TGTGCCAGCACAGGCCCGGCGTCGGGACCCCTCCACTTT. This codes for CASTGPASGPLHF.

V gene TRBV5-1 combines with J gene TRBJ2-5; 8 bases fit TRBD1. Germline loops: CDR1 SGHRS, CDR2 YFSETQ. This CDR3 contains 14 residues. V dropped 4 bases and J dropped 4; count of bases not matched to a gene: 6. CDR3 sequence reads: CASSTGQGRETQYF. The CDR3 DNA reads as TGCGCCAGCAGCACCGGACAGGGAAGAGAGACCCAGTACTTC.

The chain carries TRBV9 and TRBJ1-4, with a possible D match to TRBD1 (6 bases). The CDR3 spans 14 residues. From germline, CDR1 is SGDLS and CDR2 YYNGEE. Trimming took 2 bases from V and 7 from J, leaving 12 bases between them. In nucleotides, the CDR3 is TGTGCCAGCAGCGTCGGACAGCAGTCTGAAAAACTGTTTTTT. Translating gives CASSVGQQSEKLFF.

V gene TRBV6-5 combines with J gene TRBJ1-2; 8 bases line up with TRBD1. Germline trimming cut 7 bases from V and 7 bases from J; bases unmatched to any gene: 8. Germline V gene sequence: CDR1 MNHEY, CDR2 SVGAGI. The CDR3 runs 13 residues. In nucleotides, the CDR3 is TGTGCCAGCAATACCGGGACAGGACGTGGCTACACCTTC. This sequence encodes CASNTGTGRGYTF.

The CDR3 reads CASRRAGRSGAPLHF. The CDR3 nucleotides read TGTGCCAGCAGGCGGGCAGGGAGGTCAGGGGCACCCCTCCACTTT. This chain joins TRBV6-5 and TRBJ1-6, with a possible D match to TRBD1 (6 bases). The germline CDR1 and CDR2 sequences are MNHEY and SVGAGI. CDR3 size: 15 residues. The V gene lost 6 bases and the J gene lost 11 bases, with 20 bases spanning the gap.

J is TRBJ1-1 and V is TRBV5-1; a weak D match, TRBD1 (5 bases). Germline V gene sequence: CDR1 SGHRS, CDR2 YFSETQ. V was clipped by 3 bases and J by 1 base, with 10 bases between them. This CDR3 has 14 amino acids. In nucleotides, the CDR3 is TGCGCCAGCAGCTCCCAAGACAGGAACACTGAAGCTTTCTTT. It is translated as CASSSQDRNTEAFF.

The J gene is TRBJ2-4, the V gene TRBV5-3, with a possible D match to TRBD2 (6 bases). TRBV5-3 is designated an ORF whose function remains uncertain. Trimming removed 9 bases at V and 0 bases at J, with 16 bases between. This CDR3 is 15 amino acids long. This CDR3 is CATTRTGVAKNIQYF. DNA of the CDR3: TGTGCCACCACCAGGACGGGGGTAGCCAAAAACATTCAGTACTTC.

The chain employs TRBV2 and TRBJ2-5; D not certain. V dropped 2 bases and J dropped 0 bases, with 7 bases sitting between them. The V gene's germline CDR1 is SNHLY and CDR2 FYNNEI. The CDR3 runs 14 residues. CDR3 in DNA: TGTGCCAGCAGTGAACGGTTGAACCAAGAGACCCAGTACTTC. Its protein is CASSERLNQETQYF. The whole variable domain, filled in from reference TRBV2 and TRBJ2-5, reads EPEVTQTPSHQVTQMGQEVILRCVPISNHLYFYWYRQILGQKVEFLVSFYNNEISEKSEIFDDQFSVERPDGSNFTLKIRSTKLEDSAMYFCASSERLNQETQYFGPGTRLLVL.

The CDR3 is CASSPPSLNEQFF. In DNA form, the CDR3 reads TGTGCCAGCTCACCACCCTCCTTAAATGAGCAGTTCTTC. The chain links TRBV18 to TRBJ2-1; no firm D call. Germline V gene sequence: CDR1 KGHSH, CDR2 LQKENI. This CDR3 is 13 amino acids long. Trimming stripped 0 bases from V and 7 bases from J, with 7 bases between. Full variable domain (rest looked up from reference TRBV18 and TRBJ2-1): NAGVMQNPRHLVRRRGQEARLRCSPMKGHSHVYWYRQLPEEGLKFMVYLQKENIIDESGMPKERFSAEFPKEGPSILRIQQVVRGDSAAYFCASSPPSLNEQFFGPGTRLTVL.

The chain joins TRBV2 to TRBJ2-7; tentative D call: TRBD1 (5 bases). Per germline, CDR1 SNHLY and CDR2 FYNNEI. Trimming took 8 bases from V and 0 from J, leaving 14 bases between them. The CDR3 is 14 residues long. The DNA of the CDR3 is TGTGCCAGCTACTCGACAGTTGTCTCCTACGAGCAGTACTTC. This translates into CASYSTVVSYEQYF. Variable domain in full (rest from reference TRBV2 and TRBJ2-7): EPEVTQTPSHQVTQMGQEVILRCVPISNHLYFYWYRQILGQKVEFLVSFYNNEISEKSEIFDDQFSVERPDGSNFTLKIRSTKLEDSAMYFCASYSTVVSYEQYFGPGTRLTVT.

The gene calls are TRBV5-8 and TRBJ1-2; D unclear. In germline, CDR1 is SGHTS, CDR2 YDEGEE. Trimming took 4 bases from V and 4 from J, leaving 8 bases between them. The CDR3 contains 12 residues. CDR3 bases: TGTGCCAGCAGCGTTGTAGTCTATGGCTACACCTTC. Protein sequence: CASSVVVYGYTF.

This chain links TRBV5-1 with TRBJ1-1; D ambiguous. Trimming stripped 0 bases from V and 1 base from J, with 10 bases between. Germline V gene data show CDR1 as SGHRS and CDR2 as YFSETQ. The CDR3 consists of 15 residues. CDR3 protein: CASSLESPRNTEAFF. The CDR3 bases are TGCGCCAGCAGCTTGGAATCCCCAAGGAACACTGAAGCTTTCTTT.

The chain carries TRBV6-5 and TRBJ1-4; TRBD1 matches at 7 bases. This CDR3 is built from 13 residues. The V gene's germline CDR1 is MNHEY and CDR2 SVGAGI. Trimming cost V 10 bases and J 3 bases; bases outside gene matches: 5. CDR3 sequence: CAISRGSNEKLFF. Written as DNA, the CDR3 is TGTGCCATCTCCAGGGGGTCTAATGAAAAACTGTTTTTT.

The chain uses TRBV11-3 and TRBJ2-3, with TRBD2 matching over 9 bases. V lost 1 base, J lost 4 bases, and 3 bases stayed unmatched. There are 15 residues in the CDR3. CDR1 is SGHNT, CDR2 YENEEA, per germline. The CDR3 protein is CASSLGGGASDTQYF. DNA of the CDR3: TGTGCCAGCAGCTTAGGCGGGGGGGCCTCAGATACGCAGTATTTT. The variable domain in full, with the rest retrieved from reference TRBV11-3 and TRBJ2-3, is EAGVVQSPRYKIIEKKQPVAFWCNPISGHNTLYWYLQNLGQGPELLIRYENEEAVDDSQLPKDRFSAERLKGVDSTLKIQPAELGDSAVYLCASSLGGGASDTQYFGPGTRLTVL.